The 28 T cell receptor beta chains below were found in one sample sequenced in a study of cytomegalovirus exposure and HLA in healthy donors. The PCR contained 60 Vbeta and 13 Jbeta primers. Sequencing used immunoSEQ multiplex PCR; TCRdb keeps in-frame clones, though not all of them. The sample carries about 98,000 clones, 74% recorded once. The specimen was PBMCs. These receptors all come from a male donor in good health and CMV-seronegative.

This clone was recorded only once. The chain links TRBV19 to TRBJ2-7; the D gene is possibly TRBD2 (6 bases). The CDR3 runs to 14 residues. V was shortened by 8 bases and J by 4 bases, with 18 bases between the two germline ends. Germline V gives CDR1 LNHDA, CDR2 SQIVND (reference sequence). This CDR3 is CASLWRDGWYEQYF. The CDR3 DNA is TGTGCCAGTCTGTGGAGGGATGGGTGGTACGAGCAGTACTTC.

Here the CDR3 reads CASSADGSEWGTQYF. The CDR3 nucleotides are TGTGCCAGCAGTGCCGACGGGAGCGAGTGGGGGACCCAGTACTTC. This rearrangement joins TRBV9 to TRBJ2-5; the D gene is possibly TRBD2 (6 bases). This CDR3 is 15 amino acids long. The V end lost 5 bases, the J end lost 7 bases, and 21 bases lay between the germline ends. Germline V CDR1 and CDR2: SGDLS, YYNGEE. The variable domain in full, completed from reference TRBV9 and TRBJ2-5, reads DSGVTQTPKHLITATGQRVTLRCSPRSGDLSVYWYQQSLDQGLQFLIQYYNGEERAKGNILERFSAQQFPDLHSELNLSSLELGDSALYFCASSADGSEWGTQYFGPGTRLLVL.

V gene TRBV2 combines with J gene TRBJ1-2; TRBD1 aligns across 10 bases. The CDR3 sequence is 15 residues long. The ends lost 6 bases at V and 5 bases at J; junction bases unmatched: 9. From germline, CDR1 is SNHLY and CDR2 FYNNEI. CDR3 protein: CASSRDRGVNYGYTF. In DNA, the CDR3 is TGTGCCAGCAGCCGGGACAGGGGTGTTAATTATGGCTACACCTTC.

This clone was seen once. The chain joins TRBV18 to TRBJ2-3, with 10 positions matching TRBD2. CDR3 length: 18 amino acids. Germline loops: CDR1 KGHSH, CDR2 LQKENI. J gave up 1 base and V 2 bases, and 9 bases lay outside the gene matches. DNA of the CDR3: TGTGCCAGCTCACCAGAGCTAGCGGGAGATGGGGGCACAGATACGCAGTATTTT. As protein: CASSPELAGDGGTDTQYF. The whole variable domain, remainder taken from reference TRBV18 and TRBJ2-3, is NAGVMQNPRHLVRRRGQEARLRCSPMKGHSHVYWYRQLPEEGLKFMVYLQKENIIDESGMPKERFSAEFPKEGPSILRIQQVVRGDSAAYFCASSPELAGDGGTDTQYFGPGTRLTVL.

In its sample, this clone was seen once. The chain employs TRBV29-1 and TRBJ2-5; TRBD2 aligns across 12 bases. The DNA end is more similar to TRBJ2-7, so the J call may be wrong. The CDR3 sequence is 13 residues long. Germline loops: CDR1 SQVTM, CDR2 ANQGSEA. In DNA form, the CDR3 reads TGCAGCGTCAGACTAGCGGGGGCCTACGAGCAGTACTTC. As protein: CSVRLAGAYEQYF.

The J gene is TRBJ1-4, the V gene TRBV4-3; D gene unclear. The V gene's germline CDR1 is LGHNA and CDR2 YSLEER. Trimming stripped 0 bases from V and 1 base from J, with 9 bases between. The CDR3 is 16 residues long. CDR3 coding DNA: TGCGCCAGCAGCCAAGAAGCGGGTTTAACTAATGAAAAACTGTTTTTT. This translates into CASSQEAGLTNEKLFF.

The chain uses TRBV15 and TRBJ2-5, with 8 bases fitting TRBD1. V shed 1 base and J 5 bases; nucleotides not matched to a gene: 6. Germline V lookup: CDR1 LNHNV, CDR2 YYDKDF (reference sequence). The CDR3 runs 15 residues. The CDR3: CATSRAPGGRETQYF. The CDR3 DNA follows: TGTGCCACCAGCAGAGCCCCAGGGGGCAGGGAGACCCAGTACTTC. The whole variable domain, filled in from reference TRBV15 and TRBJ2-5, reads DAMVIQNPRYQVTQFGKPVTLSCSQTLNHNVMYWYQQKSSQAPKLLFHYYDKDFNNEADTPDNFQSRRPNTSFCFLDIRSPGLGDTAMYLCATSRAPGGRETQYFGPGTRLLVL.

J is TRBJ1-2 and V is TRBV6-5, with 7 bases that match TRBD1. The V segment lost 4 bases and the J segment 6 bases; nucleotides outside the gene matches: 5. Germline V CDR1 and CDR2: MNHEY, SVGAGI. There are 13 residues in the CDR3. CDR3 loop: CASSLKGADGYTF. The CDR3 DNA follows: TGTGCCAGCAGTTTAAAGGGGGCTGATGGCTACACCTTC.

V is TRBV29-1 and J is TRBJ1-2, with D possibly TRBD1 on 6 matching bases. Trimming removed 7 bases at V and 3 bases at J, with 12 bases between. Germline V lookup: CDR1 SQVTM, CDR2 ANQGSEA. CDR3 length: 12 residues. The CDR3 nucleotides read TGCAGCGCACGGGACACCTACTATGGCTACACCTTC. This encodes CSARDTYYGYTF.

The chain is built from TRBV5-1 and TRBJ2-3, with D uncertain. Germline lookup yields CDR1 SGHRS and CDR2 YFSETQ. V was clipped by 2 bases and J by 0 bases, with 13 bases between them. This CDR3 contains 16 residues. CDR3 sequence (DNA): TGCGCCAGCAGCTTAGGCGGAGCGTCTAGCACAGATACGCAGTATTTT. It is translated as CASSLGGASSTDTQYF.

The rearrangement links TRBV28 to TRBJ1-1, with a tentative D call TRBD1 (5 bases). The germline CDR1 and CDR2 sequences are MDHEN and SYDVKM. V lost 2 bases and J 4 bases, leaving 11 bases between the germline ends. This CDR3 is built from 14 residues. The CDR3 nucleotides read TGTGCCAGCAGTTTACTTAGGGGTCCCACTGAAGCTTTCTTT. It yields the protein CASSLLRGPTEAFF.

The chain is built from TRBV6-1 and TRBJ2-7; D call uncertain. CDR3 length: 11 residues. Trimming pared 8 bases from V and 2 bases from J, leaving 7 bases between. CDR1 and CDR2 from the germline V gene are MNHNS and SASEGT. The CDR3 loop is CASRQAYEQYF. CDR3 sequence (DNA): TGTGCCAGCCGACAAGCCTACGAGCAGTACTTC.

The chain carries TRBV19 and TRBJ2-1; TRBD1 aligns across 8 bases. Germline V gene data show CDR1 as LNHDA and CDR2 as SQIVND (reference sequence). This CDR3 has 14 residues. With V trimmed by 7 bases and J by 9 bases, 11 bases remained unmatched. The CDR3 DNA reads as TGTGCCAGTAAATTTCCAGGGGGCGAGGGTGAGCAGTTCTTC. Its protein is CASKFPGGEGEQFF.

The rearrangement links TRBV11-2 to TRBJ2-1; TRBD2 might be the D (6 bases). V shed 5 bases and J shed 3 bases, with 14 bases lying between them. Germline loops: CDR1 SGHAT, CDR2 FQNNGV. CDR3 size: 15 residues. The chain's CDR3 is CASSQQAGNYNEQFF. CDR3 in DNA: TGTGCCAGCAGCCAGCAGGCGGGAAACTACAATGAGCAGTTCTTC.

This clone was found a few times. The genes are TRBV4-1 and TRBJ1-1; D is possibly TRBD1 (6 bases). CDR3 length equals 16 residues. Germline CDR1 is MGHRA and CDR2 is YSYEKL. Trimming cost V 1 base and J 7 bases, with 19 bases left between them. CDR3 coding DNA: TGCGCCAGCAGCCAAGGAATGTTCCCCGACAGGTATGAAGCTTTCTTT. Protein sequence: CASSQGMFPDRYEAFF.

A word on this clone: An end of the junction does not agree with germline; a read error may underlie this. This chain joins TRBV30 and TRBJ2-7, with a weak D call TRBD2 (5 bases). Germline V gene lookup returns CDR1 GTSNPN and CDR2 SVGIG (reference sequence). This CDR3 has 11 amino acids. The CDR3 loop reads CAWSVLAGQNF. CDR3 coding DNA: TGTGCCTGGAGTGTCCTAGCAGGTCAGAACTTC.

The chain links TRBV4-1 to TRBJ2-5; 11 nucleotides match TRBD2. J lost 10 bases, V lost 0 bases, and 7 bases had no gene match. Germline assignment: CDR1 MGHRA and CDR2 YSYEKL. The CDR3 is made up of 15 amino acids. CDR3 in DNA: TGCGCCAGCAGCCAAGATCTGGCTAGCGGGAGGTTCCAGTACTTC. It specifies CASSQDLASGRFQYF.

The chain's CDR3 is CASSPLQGQETQYF. CDR3 bases: TGTGCCAGCAGTCCGCTCCAGGGCCAAGAGACCCAGTACTTC. The V call is TRBV28, the J call TRBJ2-5; D may be TRBD1 (5 bases). The ends were cut back, 5 bases at V and 1 base at J, with 11 bases in the middle. CDR3 length equals 14 residues. The germline V gene encodes CDR1 MDHEN and CDR2 SYDVKM.

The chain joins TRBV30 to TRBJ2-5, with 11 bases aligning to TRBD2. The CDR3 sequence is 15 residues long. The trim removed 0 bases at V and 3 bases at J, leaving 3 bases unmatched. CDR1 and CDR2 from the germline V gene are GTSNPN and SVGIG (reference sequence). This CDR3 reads CAWSVLGLAEETQYF. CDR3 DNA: TGTGCCTGGAGTGTATTGGGACTAGCGGAAGAGACCCAGTACTTC.

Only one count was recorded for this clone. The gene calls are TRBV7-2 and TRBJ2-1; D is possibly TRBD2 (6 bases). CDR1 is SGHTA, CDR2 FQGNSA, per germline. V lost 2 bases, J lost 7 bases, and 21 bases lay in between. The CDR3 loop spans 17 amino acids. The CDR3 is CASSLTHIPGLDNEQFF. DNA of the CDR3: TGTGCCAGCAGCTTAACTCACATACCGGGACTTGATAATGAGCAGTTCTTC.

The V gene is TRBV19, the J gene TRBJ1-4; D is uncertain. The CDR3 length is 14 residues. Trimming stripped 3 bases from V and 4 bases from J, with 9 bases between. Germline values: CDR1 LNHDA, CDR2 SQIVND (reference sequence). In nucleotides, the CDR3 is TGTGCCAGTAGTATGAATCAGTTTAATGAAAAACTGTTTTTT. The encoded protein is CASSMNQFNEKLFF.

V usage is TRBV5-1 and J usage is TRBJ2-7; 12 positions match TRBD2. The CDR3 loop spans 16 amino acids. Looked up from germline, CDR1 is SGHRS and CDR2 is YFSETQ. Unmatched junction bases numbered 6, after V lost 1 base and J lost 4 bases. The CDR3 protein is CASSLSTSGSTYEQYF. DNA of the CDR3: TGCGCCAGCAGCTTGTCGACTAGCGGGAGTACTTACGAGCAGTACTTC.

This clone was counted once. CDR3 DNA sequence: TGCGCCAGCAGCCAAGCCCCCGGCTACGAGCAGTACTTC. This codes for CASSQAPGYEQYF. The V gene is TRBV4-1, the J gene TRBJ2-7; D is unresolved. The CDR3 is 13 amino acids. V gave up 1 base and J gave up 3 bases, with 7 bases separating them. CDR1 MGHRA and CDR2 YSYEKL come from the germline V gene.

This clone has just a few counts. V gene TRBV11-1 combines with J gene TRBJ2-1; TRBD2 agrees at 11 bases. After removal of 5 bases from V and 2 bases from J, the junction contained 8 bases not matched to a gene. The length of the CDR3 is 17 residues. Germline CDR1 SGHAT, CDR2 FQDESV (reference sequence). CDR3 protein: CASSRGTSGGAYNEQFF. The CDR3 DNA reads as TGTGCCAGCAGCCGAGGGACTAGCGGAGGTGCCTACAATGAGCAGTTCTTC.

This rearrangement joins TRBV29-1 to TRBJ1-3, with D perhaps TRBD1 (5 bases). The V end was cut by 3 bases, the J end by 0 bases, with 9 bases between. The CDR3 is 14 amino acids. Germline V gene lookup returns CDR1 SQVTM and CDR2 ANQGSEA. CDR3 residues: CSVEGGTSGNTIYF. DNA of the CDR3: TGCAGCGTTGAGGGAGGGACCTCTGGAAACACCATATATTTT.

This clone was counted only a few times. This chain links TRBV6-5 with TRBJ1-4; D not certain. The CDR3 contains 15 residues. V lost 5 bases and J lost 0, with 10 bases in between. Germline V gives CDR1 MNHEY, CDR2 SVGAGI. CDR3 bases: TGTGCCAGCAGTCCCCGAGTAACAACTAATGAAAAACTGTTTTTT. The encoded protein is CASSPRVTTNEKLFF.

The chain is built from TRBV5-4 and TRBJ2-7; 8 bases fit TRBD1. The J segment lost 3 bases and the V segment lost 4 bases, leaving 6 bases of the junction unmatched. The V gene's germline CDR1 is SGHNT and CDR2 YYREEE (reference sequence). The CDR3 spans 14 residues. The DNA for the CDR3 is TGTGCCAGCAGCCATGGGACAGGCAACTACGAGCAGTACTTC. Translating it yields CASSHGTGNYEQYF.

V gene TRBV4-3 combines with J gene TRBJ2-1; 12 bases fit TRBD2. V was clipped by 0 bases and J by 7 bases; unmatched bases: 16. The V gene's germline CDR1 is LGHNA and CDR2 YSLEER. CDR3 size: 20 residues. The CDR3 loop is CASSQDPGTSGSTLRNEQFF. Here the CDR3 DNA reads TGCGCCAGCAGCCAAGATCCCGGGACTAGCGGGTCCACCTTAAGGAATGAGCAGTTCTTC.